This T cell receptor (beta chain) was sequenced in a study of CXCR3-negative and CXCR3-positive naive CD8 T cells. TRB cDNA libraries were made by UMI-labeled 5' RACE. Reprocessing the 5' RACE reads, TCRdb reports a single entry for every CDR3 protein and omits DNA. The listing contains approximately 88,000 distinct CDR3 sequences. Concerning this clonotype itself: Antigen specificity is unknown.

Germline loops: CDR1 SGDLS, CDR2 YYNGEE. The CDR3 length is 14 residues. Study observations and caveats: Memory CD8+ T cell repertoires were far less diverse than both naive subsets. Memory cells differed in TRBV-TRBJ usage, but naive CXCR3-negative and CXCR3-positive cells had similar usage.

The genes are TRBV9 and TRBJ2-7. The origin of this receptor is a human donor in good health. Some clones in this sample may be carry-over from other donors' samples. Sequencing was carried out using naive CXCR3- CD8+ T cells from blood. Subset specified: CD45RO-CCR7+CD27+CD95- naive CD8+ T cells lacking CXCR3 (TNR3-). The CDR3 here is CASSVVDGAYEQYF.